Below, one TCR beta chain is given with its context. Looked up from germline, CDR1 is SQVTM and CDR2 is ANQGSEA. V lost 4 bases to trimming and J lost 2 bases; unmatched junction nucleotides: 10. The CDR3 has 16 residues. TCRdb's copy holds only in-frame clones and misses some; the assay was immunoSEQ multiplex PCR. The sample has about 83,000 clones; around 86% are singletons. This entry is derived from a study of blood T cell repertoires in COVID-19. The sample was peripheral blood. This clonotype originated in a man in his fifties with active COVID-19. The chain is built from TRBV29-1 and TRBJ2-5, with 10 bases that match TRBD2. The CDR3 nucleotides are TGCAGCGTTGCGGGTGGAGCGGGGGGGGATCAAGAGACCCAGTACTTC. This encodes CSVAGGAGGDQETQYF.